The clone carrying this T cell receptor beta chain was detected ten times or more. Its matching antigen is unknown. The data stem from a study of regulatory T cells in long-lasting Graves disease. Whole-study findings and limits: With persistent disease, TRBV28, TRBJ1-2 and TRBJ2-5 were the favored segments.

The trim removed 3 bases at V and 6 bases at J, leaving 5 bases unmatched. CDR1 and CDR2 from the germline V gene are SGHNT and YENEEA. The CDR3 has 13 amino acids. Time point in this sample: persistent/refractory GD, antithyroid drugs over 5 years with positive TRAb. The authors made the TCR library using RNA they extracted from PBMCs. Arm-PCR with iRepertoire HTBI primers amplified the CDR3 regions for these TCR beta libraries. TCRdb independently ran MiXCR on the multiplex PCR reads; one entry per CDR3 protein. This sample has 400,000 to 600,000 distinct CDR3 sequences, with under 25% found just once.

V gene TRBV11-3 combines with J gene TRBJ2-7; TRBD1 matches 7 bases. The receptor's source is a female donor with Graves disease. The specimen was peripheral blood mononuclear cells (PBMCs), collected when the disease was refractory, from a patient treated with antithyroid drugs. Here the CDR3 DNA reads TGTGCCAGCAGCTTCACAGGGGCGATCGAGCAGTACTTC. Translating gives CASSFTGAIEQYF.